The 10 T cell receptor beta chains below come from one sample, sequenced in a study of blood T cell repertoires in COVID-19. The table came from immunoSEQ multiplex PCR; TCRdb's copy has only in-frame clones and leaves some out. The repertoire has about 200,000 clones, around four fifths of them found once; the top ten carry 10% to 15%. Sequences were obtained from PBMCs or T cells enriched from blood (not recorded which). These TCRs come from a man aged 40-50 years who had recovered from COVID-19.

The V call is TRBV6-5, the J call TRBJ2-2; a possible D gene is TRBD2 (6 bases). The V end lost 6 bases, the J end lost 4 bases, and 15 bases lay between the germline ends. CDR1 MNHEY and CDR2 SVGAGI come from the germline V gene. The CDR3 covers 15 residues. The CDR3: CASRGAGAGTGELFF. The CDR3 DNA reads as TGTGCCAGCAGAGGGGCCGGAGCGGGCACCGGGGAGCTGTTTTTT.

This rearrangement joins TRBV29-1 to TRBJ2-7, with 8 nucleotides matching TRBD1. After removal of 4 bases from V and 4 bases from J, the junction contained 9 bases not matched to a gene. The CDR3 extends over 14 amino acids. Germline values: CDR1 SQVTM, CDR2 ANQGSEA. As DNA, the CDR3 is TGCAGCGTTGCGGTGGGACAGGACTTGTACGAGCAGTACTTC. Translated, it gives CSVAVGQDLYEQYF.

The count of this clone is one. The rearrangement joins TRBV11-2 to TRBJ2-2, with a possible D match to TRBD1 (5 bases). Germline-derived CDR1 and CDR2 are SGHAT and FQNNGV. The CDR3 covers 14 residues. V shed 4 bases and J shed 4 bases, with 10 bases lying between them. The CDR3 sequence is CASSSRQLTGELFF. The CDR3 bases are TGTGCCAGCAGCTCCCGACAGCTCACCGGGGAGCTGTTTTTT.

This clone was recorded once. The chain employs TRBV3-1 (or the pseudogene TRBV3-2) and TRBJ2-1, with 8 nucleotides matching TRBD1. The trim removed 3 bases at V and 8 bases at J, leaving 6 bases unmatched. The CDR3 sequence is 14 residues long. CDR1 LGHDT and CDR2 YNNKEL come from the germline V gene (reference sequence). CDR3 coding DNA: TGTGCCAGCAGCCACCCAGGGGGCAGTGATGAGCAGTTCTTC. Amino acid sequence: CASSHPGGSDEQFF.

A single count supports this clone. The chain combines TRBV7-2 with TRBJ1-5; D unresolved. The CDR3 extends over 14 amino acids. V was trimmed by 5 bases and J by 2 bases, leaving 10 bases between them. Germline V gene lookup returns CDR1 SGHTA and CDR2 FQGNSA. CDR3: CASSPLDGNQPQHF. The CDR3 DNA is TGTGCCAGCAGCCCCCTAGATGGCAATCAGCCCCAGCATTTT.

This clone was counted a few times. V is TRBV11-3 and J is TRBJ2-1, with 10 bases lining up with TRBD2. From germline, CDR1 is SGHNT and CDR2 YENEEA. The CDR3 contains 14 residues. With 5 bases clipped from V and 9 bases from J, the junction kept 7 bases outside the gene matches. Here the CDR3 reads CASSPGLAYGEQFF. DNA for the CDR3: TGTGCCAGCAGCCCGGGACTAGCGTATGGTGAGCAGTTCTTC.

This chain links TRBV28 with TRBJ1-4; D may be TRBD1 (5 bases). The CDR3 length is 12 residues. Trimming took off 5 bases at V and 8 bases at J, with 9 bases between the two ends. Germline V gene lookup returns CDR1 MDHEN and CDR2 SYDVKM. DNA for the CDR3: TGTGCCAGCAGTGCAGGGTTGGAAAAACTGTTTTTT. It specifies CASSAGLEKLFF.

The chain links TRBV4-3 to TRBJ2-1; 7 bases are shared with TRBD2. V lost 0 bases, J lost 10 bases, and 9 bases stayed unmatched. CDR1 and CDR2 (germline): LGHNA, YSLEER. There are 15 residues in the CDR3. For the CDR3, the DNA is TGCGCCAGCAGCCAAGACCGGGCAGGGAGGGCAGAGCAGTTCTTC. Encoded protein: CASSQDRAGRAEQFF.

This clone was counted only a few times. The V call is TRBV7-2, the J call TRBJ2-3; no definite D call. The CDR3 spans 12 residues. V lost 4 bases, J lost 5 bases, and 7 bases lay in between. Germline V CDR1 and CDR2: SGHTA, FQGNSA. This chain's CDR3 is CASSSYLDTQYF. CDR3 nucleotides: TGTGCCAGCAGCTCCTATCTAGATACGCAGTATTTT. Filled out from reference TRBV7-2 and TRBJ2-3, the complete variable domain reads GAGVSQSPSNKVTEKGKDVELRCDPISGHTALYWYRQSLGQGLEFLIYFQGNSAPDKSGLPSDRFSAERTGGSVSTLTIQRTQQEDSAVYLCASSSYLDTQYFGPGTRLTVL.

The V and J genes are TRBV7-3 and TRBJ1-6, with 7 bases fitting TRBD1. CDR1 and CDR2 from the germline V gene are SGHTA and FQGTGA. With 3 bases clipped from V and 7 bases from J, the junction kept 6 bases outside the gene matches. The CDR3 consists of 15 residues. The CDR3 region has the DNA TGTGCCAGCAGCTTGTTAGGGGACAGAAATTCACCCCTCCACTTT. Protein: CASSLLGDRNSPLHF.